What follows are 18 T cell receptor beta chains derived from one specimen sequenced in a study of human T cells and chemical hapten exposure. Via MiXCR, TCRdb re-called the RACE reads, giving one row per CDR3 protein. The table lists about 46,000 distinct CDR3 sequences, about 3.9% of them singletons. Time point reported: healthy volunteer bleed at 2 weeks. Unfractionated whole blood was the source from which total RNA was extracted. Sequencing input: whole blood. The receptor set was obtained from a female donor in good health. Some clones in this sample may be carry-over from other donors' samples.

This clonotype was found many times. The chain uses TRBV4-2 and TRBJ2-7; the D call may be TRBD1 or TRBD2 (5 bases each). The CDR3 consists of 15 residues. Germline V lookup: CDR1 LGHNA, CDR2 YNFKEQ. V gave up 4 bases and J gave up 4 bases, with 17 bases separating them. CDR3 residues: CASSPVGTQGYEQYF. In DNA form, the CDR3 reads TGTGCCAGCAGCCCAGTAGGGACGCAGGGATACGAGCAGTACTTC.

This clonotype was seen a handful of times. This sequence joins TRBV12-3 or TRBV12-4 and TRBJ1-1; no clear D gene. Trimming cost V 6 bases and J 5 bases, with 10 bases left between them. The CDR3 has 12 amino acids. CDR3 in amino acids: CASSFYSTEAFF. CDR3 bases: TGTGCCAGCAGCTTTTATAGTACTGAAGCTTTCTTT.

This clonotype was counted at least ten times. V is TRBV7-8 and J is TRBJ2-2; a possible D gene is TRBD2 (6 bases). V lost 0 bases and J 2 bases, leaving 10 bases between the germline ends. Germline V CDR1 and CDR2: SGHVS, FQNEAQ. This CDR3 spans 16 amino acids. The CDR3: CASSLATGVNTGELFF. As DNA, the CDR3 is TGTGCCAGCAGCTTAGCGACGGGGGTAAACACCGGGGAGCTGTTTTTT.

CDR3 in DNA: TGTGCCAGCAGCGGTAAATGGGGACAAGAGACCCAGTACTTC. This translates into CASSGKWGQETQYF. V is TRBV6-2 or TRBV6-3 and J is TRBJ2-5; D remains ambiguous. The CDR3 spans 14 residues. V lost 6 bases, J lost 2 bases, and 13 bases lay in between. Germline CDR1 and CDR2: MNHEY and SVGEGT.

This clonotype was counted ten times or more. In DNA form, the CDR3 reads TGCGCCAGCAGATACGGCGACAGGGGCAATCAGCCCCAGCATTTT. Its translation is CASRYGDRGNQPQHF. The V gene is TRBV5-1, the J gene TRBJ1-5; 7 nucleotides align to TRBD1. Germline lookup yields CDR1 SGHRS and CDR2 YFSETQ. J gave up 2 bases and V 5 bases, and 7 bases lay outside the gene matches. This CDR3 has 15 amino acids.

The table lists this clonotype with many counts. The chain carries TRBV29-1 and TRBJ2-3, with D hard to call. This CDR3 is 12 amino acids long. In germline, CDR1 is SQVTM, CDR2 ANQGSEA. V lost 6 bases and J 5 bases, leaving 12 bases between the germline ends. This CDR3 is CSVGELGDTQYF. CDR3 in DNA: TGCAGCGTGGGCGAACTCGGAGATACGCAGTATTTT.

This clonotype was seen ten or more times. CDR3 in amino acids: CSARIRRRVETQYF. The CDR3 DNA is TGCAGTGCTAGAATCCGACGGAGGGTTGAGACCCAGTACTTC. The chain has TRBV20-1 and TRBJ2-5; possible D gene TRBD2, 6 bases. The V and J ends lost 2 bases and 5 bases respectively, with 15 bases between them. Per germline, CDR1 DFQATT and CDR2 SNEGSKA (reference sequence). This CDR3 spans 14 amino acids.

This clonotype was counted ten times or more. The V gene is TRBV12-3 or TRBV12-4, the J gene TRBJ1-1; 12 positions match TRBD1. The CDR3 totals 16 residues. V shed 5 bases, J shed 4 bases, and the junction held 8 bases outside the gene matches. The CDR3 bases are TGTGCCAGCAGTCCAACACCGGGACAGGGGGCCACTGAAGCTTTCTTT. Its protein is CASSPTPGQGATEAFF.

Only a few counts were recorded for this clonotype. The genes are TRBV19 and TRBJ2-1; 10 bases line up with TRBD1. The CDR3 is made up of 16 amino acids. Trimming at V came to 1 base and at J to 8 bases, leaving 8 bases not matched to a gene. CDR1 LNHDA and CDR2 SQIVND come from the germline V gene (reference sequence). CDR3 sequence reads: CASSIVIGDRGDEQFF. In nucleotides, the CDR3 is TGTGCCAGTAGTATAGTTATAGGGGACAGGGGCGATGAGCAGTTCTTC.

This clonotype was observed a handful of times. The chain links TRBV6-2 or TRBV6-3 to TRBJ1-1; 8 nucleotides match TRBD1. Per germline, CDR1 MNHEY and CDR2 SVGEGT. J was trimmed by 4 bases and V by 2 bases; bases with no gene match: 6. This CDR3 spans 15 amino acids. The CDR3 loop reads CASSYPHTGGTEAFF. CDR3 bases: TGTGCCAGCAGTTACCCGCACACAGGGGGCACTGAAGCTTTCTTT.

This clonotype was seen a few times. This chain links TRBV29-1 with TRBJ1-4; D might be TRBD1 (5 bases). CDR3 length equals 15 residues. The V end lost 0 bases, the J end lost 8 bases, and 16 bases lay between the germline ends. CDR1 and CDR2 (germline): SQVTM, ANQGSEA. DNA of the CDR3: TGCAGCGTTGAAGACGAAACGGGACTAGGGGAAAAACTGTTTTTT. Translating it yields CSVEDETGLGEKLFF.

This chain uses TRBV6-4 with TRBJ2-5; no clear D gene. The CDR3 is 12 residues long. V was clipped by 2 bases and J by 4 bases, with 5 bases between them. CDR1 is MRHNA and CDR2 is SNTAGT in the germline V gene. The CDR3 DNA is TGTGCCAGCAGTGACCCCGGAGAGACCCAGTACTTC. This gives the protein CASSDPGETQYF.

This clonotype was counted many times. V is TRBV5-1 and J is TRBJ2-1; TRBD1 might be the D (5 bases). Trimming removed 3 bases at V and 1 base at J, with 11 bases between. The CDR3 has 15 amino acids. Germline CDR1 SGHRS, CDR2 YFSETQ. The CDR3, as DNA: TGCGCCAGCAGCTCGGAACCAGGGTCCTACAATGAGCAGTTCTTC. Its protein is CASSSEPGSYNEQFF.

The sample holds many counts of this clonotype. This chain links TRBV21-1 with TRBJ2-7; the DNA was not compared with TRBD1, the D call given in the table. TRBV21-1 is flagged as a pseudogene. The length of the CDR3 is 17 residues. CDR3 bases: TGTGCCAGCAGCAATCAGACAGCCGCGAATTTTTTAGGGGAGCAGTACTTC. Translation: CASSNQTAANFLGEQYF.

Ten or more counts support this clonotype. Here the CDR3 reads CASSLDRDYPTDTQYF. CDR3 sequence (DNA): TGTGCCAGCAGCTTAGACCGGGACTATCCCACAGATACGCAGTATTTT. This chain joins TRBV7-9 and TRBJ2-3, with 7 bases matching TRBD2. The junction had 6 bases not matched to a gene; V was cut back by 1 base and J by 2 bases. The CDR3 spans 16 residues. Looked up from germline, CDR1 is SEHNR and CDR2 is FQNEAQ (reference sequence).

This clonotype was seen at least ten times. The V call is TRBV18, the J call TRBJ2-1, with a possible D match to TRBD2 (5 bases). The germline V gene encodes CDR1 KGHSH and CDR2 LQKENI. Between the trimmed V and J ends, which lost 2 bases and 0 bases, there was a span of 8 bases. This CDR3 spans 15 amino acids. The CDR3 loop is CASSPSGNSYNEQFF. CDR3 bases: TGTGCCAGCTCACCATCGGGGAACTCCTACAATGAGCAGTTCTTC.

This clonotype was counted at least ten times. V usage is TRBV20-1 and J usage is TRBJ1-1; D remains ambiguous. The germline gives CDR1 DFQATT, CDR2 SNEGSKA (reference sequence). V was trimmed by 1 base and J by 0 bases, leaving 12 bases between them. The CDR3 length is 15 residues. The CDR3, as DNA: TGCAGTGCTAGAGGACGTCTCACCTTGAACACTGAAGCTTTCTTT. It encodes CSARGRLTLNTEAFF.

This clonotype occurred many times. The V and J genes are TRBV7-9 and TRBJ2-7; no definite D call. Germline CDR1 is SEHNR and CDR2 is FQNEAQ (reference sequence). The V end was cut by 5 bases, the J end by 2 bases, with 16 bases between. The CDR3 totals 15 residues. CDR3 region: CASSEVLGPPYEQYF. In DNA form, the CDR3 reads TGTGCCAGCAGCGAAGTACTCGGGCCTCCCTACGAGCAGTACTTC.